The 29 T cell receptor beta chains below come from one sample, sequenced in a study of blood T cell repertoires in COVID-19. Data came from immunoSEQ multiplex PCR; TCRdb stores just in-frame clones and leaves some out. This sample has some 380,000 clones, with around 87% found just once. The sequencing input was peripheral blood. The receptors here all came from a man aged 18 to 30 with active or convalescent COVID-19.

This sequence joins TRBV6-6 and TRBJ1-5; perhaps TRBD1 as D (6 bases). CDR1 and CDR2 from the germline V gene are MNHNY and SVGAGI (reference sequence). V was clipped by 2 bases and J by 4 bases, with 12 bases between them. The CDR3 is made up of 15 amino acids. The CDR3 region has the DNA TGTGCCAGCAGTTACGCCGGGGGGCTGAATCAGCCCCAGCATTTT. This gives the protein CASSYAGGLNQPQHF.

V gene TRBV5-1 combines with J gene TRBJ1-1, with TRBD1 matching 11 bases. With 4 bases clipped from V and 3 bases from J, the junction kept 5 bases outside the gene matches. Germline lookup yields CDR1 SGHRS and CDR2 YFSETQ. The length of the CDR3 is 15 residues. The CDR3 nucleotides are TGCGCCAGCAGCATGATGGACAGGGGGCACACTGAAGCTTTCTTT. Amino acid sequence: CASSMMDRGHTEAFF.

This clone was observed a few times. Other DNA sequences in the same sample also yield this CDR3. This chain links TRBV18 with TRBJ1-1, with 8 bases fitting TRBD1. Trimming cost V 0 bases and J 4 bases; bases outside gene matches: 4. Germline V gives CDR1 KGHSH, CDR2 LQKENI. The length of the CDR3 is 15 residues. The CDR3 region has the DNA TGTGCCAGCTCACCACCTGGACAGGGTGGCACTGAAGCTTTCTTT. It encodes CASSPPGQGGTEAFF.

The chain combines TRBV4-1 with TRBJ1-6; the D is unclear. Looked up from germline, CDR1 is MGHRA and CDR2 is YSYEKL. CDR3 length: 14 amino acids. V was clipped by 1 base and J by 13 bases, with 14 bases between them. As DNA, the CDR3 is TGCGCCAGCAGCCAAGCAGGCGCCCTTGATCCCCTCCACTTT. It yields the protein CASSQAGALDPLHF.

The chain carries TRBV11-1 and TRBJ2-1; 9 positions agree with TRBD1. Germline V gene sequence: CDR1 SGHAT, CDR2 FQDESV (reference sequence). The CDR3 covers 15 residues. V shed 5 bases, J shed 5 bases, and the junction held 7 bases outside the gene matches. CDR3 loop: CASSLRDRANNEQFF. CDR3 DNA: TGTGCCAGCAGCCTCCGGGACAGGGCTAACAATGAGCAGTTCTTC.

The chain links TRBV10-3 to TRBJ1-5; TRBD1 agrees at 10 bases. Per germline, CDR1 ENHRY and CDR2 SYGVKD. This CDR3 is 15 amino acids long. The J segment lost 6 bases and the V segment lost 2 bases, leaving 4 bases of the junction unmatched. CDR3 sequence reads: CAISERQGAAQPQHF. The CDR3 bases are TGTGCCATCAGTGAGCGACAGGGGGCGGCTCAGCCCCAGCATTTT.

The rearrangement links TRBV6-2 or TRBV6-3 to TRBJ1-1; D is unresolved. V was pared by 6 bases and J by 8 bases, with 10 bases between. Germline CDR1 MNHEY, CDR2 SVGEGT. The CDR3 consists of 11 residues. CDR3 DNA sequence: TGTGCCAGCAGCTCTCGGGTGGAAGCTTTCTTT. It yields the protein CASSSRVEAFF.

The genes are TRBV19 and TRBJ1-5; D is unresolved. CDR1 and CDR2 (germline): LNHDA, SQIVND (reference sequence). CDR3 length: 15 residues. The V end lost 7 bases, the J end lost 0 bases, and 13 bases lay between the germline ends. In DNA, the CDR3 is TGTGCCAGTACTGAAACGGGTCTTAGCAATCAGCCCCAGCATTTT. It encodes CASTETGLSNQPQHF.

This rearrangement joins TRBV19 to TRBJ2-1; D is possibly TRBD2 (6 bases). CDR1 and CDR2 (germline): LNHDA, SQIVND (reference sequence). The CDR3 has 14 amino acids. The V and J ends lost 10 bases and 9 bases respectively, with 22 bases between them. CDR3 sequence reads: CATISTSWRGEQFF. The CDR3 coding sequence is TGTGCCACAATCTCGACTAGTTGGAGGGGTGAGCAGTTCTTC.

The V gene is TRBV11-2, the J gene TRBJ1-1; possibly TRBD1 for D (6 bases). Germline CDR1 is SGHAT and CDR2 is FQNNGV. This CDR3 has 16 amino acids. V lost 6 bases and J lost 1, with 18 bases in between. Here the CDR3 DNA reads TGTGCCAGCAGTCCTGTGGACAGTCTCGGGAACACTGAAGCTTTCTTT. Residues: CASSPVDSLGNTEAFF.

The gene calls are TRBV11-3 and TRBJ2-3, with 7 nucleotides matching TRBD2. The CDR3 loop spans 15 amino acids. Trimming removed 1 base from V and 6 bases from J; junction bases left unmatched: 7. Germline CDR1 is SGHNT and CDR2 is YENEEA. The DNA for the CDR3 is TGTGCCAGCAGCTTAGGGGGGAGCGGGGTTGATACGCAGTATTTT. Encoded protein: CASSLGGSGVDTQYF.

This chain uses TRBV3-1 (or the pseudogene TRBV3-2) with TRBJ2-7, with 9 nucleotides matching TRBD2. The trim removed 2 bases at V and 4 bases at J, leaving 9 bases unmatched. CDR1 is LGHDT, CDR2 YNNKEL, per germline (reference sequence). This CDR3 is 16 amino acids long. The CDR3 DNA sequence: TGTGCCAGCAGCCAATCGAATAGCGGGGGTTTGTACGAGCAGTACTTC. This sequence encodes CASSQSNSGGLYEQYF.

The CDR3 coding sequence is TGTGCCAGCAGTTACGAACGACAGGCAACTAACTATGGCTACACCTTC. Its protein product is CASSYERQATNYGYTF. The chain joins TRBV6-2 or TRBV6-3 to TRBJ1-2, with D perhaps matching TRBD1 (6 bases). Trimming removed 2 bases from V and 0 bases from J, with 13 bases in between. The CDR3 has 16 residues. Looked up from germline, CDR1 is MNHEY and CDR2 is SVGEGT.

The genes are TRBV19 and TRBJ1-4, with 8 bases lining up with TRBD1. CDR1 and CDR2 (germline): LNHDA, SQIVND (reference sequence). Germline trimming cut 8 bases from V and 8 bases from J; bases unmatched to any gene: 16. CDR3 length: 16 amino acids. The CDR3 coding sequence is TGTGCCAGTGCTCCGGGACAGGTCCCTCTTAGGGAAAAACTGTTTTTT. Residues: CASAPGQVPLREKLFF.

The rearrangement uses TRBV28 and TRBJ2-7, with 11 bases aligning to TRBD2. The CDR3 sequence is 14 residues long. Germline-derived CDR1 and CDR2 are MDHEN and SYDVKM. The ends lost 3 bases at V and 7 bases at J; junction bases unmatched: 5. The CDR3 loop is CASSFLAGGWEQYF. The CDR3 DNA reads TGTGCCAGCAGTTTCCTAGCGGGGGGTTGGGAGCAGTACTTC.

This chain links TRBV2 with TRBJ1-5; maybe TRBD1 (5 bases). The germline V gene has CDR1 SNHLY and CDR2 FYNNEI. The CDR3 has 14 amino acids. V gave up 4 bases and J gave up 3 bases, with 10 bases separating them. CDR3 in DNA: TGTGCCAGCAGTGGGCGACAGTCCAATCAGCCCCAGCATTTT. It yields the protein CASSGRQSNQPQHF.

The CDR3 bases are TGTGCCAGCAGCATAGGACAGGTTGGAGCTTTCTTT. As protein: CASSIGQVGAFF. V and J are TRBV5-5 and TRBJ1-1, with 7 bases lining up with TRBD1. The germline gives CDR1 SGHKS, CDR2 YYEKEE (reference sequence). Losses at the gene ends were 4 bases for V and 10 bases for J; bases not matched to a gene: 7. CDR3 length equals 12 residues.

The gene calls are TRBV27 and TRBJ1-2, with D maybe TRBD1 (6 bases). V was pared by 5 bases and J by 6 bases, with 22 bases between. The CDR3 has 16 amino acids. Germline loops: CDR1 MNHEY, CDR2 SMNVEV (reference sequence). The CDR3 reads CASSILRGGAKDGYTF. The CDR3 coding sequence is TGTGCCAGCAGTATCCTTAGGGGGGGGGCAAAGGATGGCTACACCTTC.

The rearrangement links TRBV5-4 to TRBJ2-1, with TRBD2 identical over 7 bases. Germline lookup yields CDR1 SGHNT and CDR2 YYREEE (reference sequence). The junction had 1 base not matched to a gene; V was cut back by 3 bases and J by 7 bases. There are 12 residues in the CDR3. The CDR3 loop is CASSWGGNEQFF. The CDR3 DNA sequence: TGTGCCAGCAGCTGGGGGGGTAATGAGCAGTTCTTC.

This chain links TRBV15 with TRBJ1-1, with D possibly matching TRBD1 (6 bases). This CDR3 has 14 amino acids. Trimming left V 3 bases short and J 1 base short, with 9 bases between. Per the germline V gene, CDR1 is LNHNV and CDR2 is YYDKDF (reference sequence). CDR3 nucleotides: TGTGCCACCAGCAGGATCAGGGGGAACACTGAAGCTTTCTTT. This translates into CATSRIRGNTEAFF.

The V call is TRBV12-3 or TRBV12-4, the J call TRBJ1-2; D perhaps matches TRBD1 (6 bases). CDR3 length equals 13 residues. Trimming left V 7 bases short and J 4 bases short, with 13 bases between. CDR3 in amino acids: CASIQQGTYGYTF. The CDR3, as DNA: TGTGCCAGCATCCAACAGGGCACCTATGGCTACACCTTC.

This clone appeared once. The chain recombines TRBV6-6 with TRBJ2-5; the D gene is possibly TRBD1 (6 bases). Trimming left V 1 base short and J 5 bases short, with 14 bases between. The CDR3 sequence is 15 residues long. CDR1 and CDR2 (germline): MNHNY, SVGAGI (reference sequence). DNA of the CDR3: TGTGCCAGCAGTTACTTGGGGGCGCTCGGGGAGACCCAGTACTTC. This sequence encodes CASSYLGALGETQYF.

The gene calls are TRBV7-9 and TRBJ1-3, with TRBD1 matching 7 bases. With 6 bases clipped from V and 0 bases from J, the junction kept 14 bases outside the gene matches. Germline CDR1 and CDR2: SEHNR and FQNEAQ (reference sequence). CDR3 size: 18 residues. The CDR3 DNA is TGTGCCAGCAGTTCCTCCTTCGGACAGGCGGACTCTGGAAACACCATATATTTT. This sequence encodes CASSSSFGQADSGNTIYF.

The V gene is TRBV7-9, the J gene TRBJ1-1, with TRBD1 identical over 7 bases. V lost 3 bases, J lost 7 bases, and 5 bases stayed unmatched. Per germline, CDR1 SEHNR and CDR2 FQNEAQ (reference sequence). The CDR3 extends over 13 amino acids. The CDR3 sequence: CASSFPRQGEAFF. CDR3 coding DNA: TGTGCCAGCAGCTTTCCCCGACAGGGTGAAGCTTTCTTT.

V is TRBV28 and J is TRBJ2-1; 10 bases are shared with TRBD1. CDR1 is MDHEN, CDR2 SYDVKM, per germline. This CDR3 region has 15 residues. The junction had 9 bases not matched to a gene; V was cut back by 7 bases and J by 6 bases. The chain's CDR3 is CASTRRTGGGNEQFF. CDR3 DNA sequence: TGTGCCAGCACCAGGCGGACAGGGGGTGGCAATGAGCAGTTCTTC.

The rearrangement joins TRBV7-3 to TRBJ2-1; TRBD2 matches at 7 bases. This CDR3 has 14 residues. Trimming cost V 8 bases and J 1 base; bases outside gene matches: 5. Germline values: CDR1 SGHTA, CDR2 FQGTGA. CDR3 sequence: CASGRRGSYNEQFF. The CDR3 nucleotides are TGTGCCAGCGGGCGGCGGGGGTCCTACAATGAGCAGTTCTTC.

The chain recombines TRBV6-5 with TRBJ2-7; D may be TRBD2 (6 bases). Deletions cut 0 bases from V and 9 bases from J, with 12 bases between. Germline lookup yields CDR1 MNHEY and CDR2 SVGAGI. CDR3 size: 13 residues. CDR3 in amino acids: CASSYSLAERQYF. In DNA, the CDR3 is TGTGCCAGCAGTTACTCCTTAGCGGAGAGGCAGTACTTC.

The J gene is TRBJ1-4, the V gene TRBV28; D not certain. The length of the CDR3 is 15 residues. CDR1 MDHEN and CDR2 SYDVKM come from the germline V gene. The V and J ends lost 2 bases and 0 bases respectively, with 7 bases between them. As DNA, the CDR3 is TGTGCCAGCAGTTTAAGCCGTACAACTAATGAAAAACTGTTTTTT. The encoded protein is CASSLSRTTNEKLFF.

As DNA, the CDR3 is TGCGCCAGCAGCCCTGGGGCTAGCGGCACCGGGGAGCTGTTTTTT. It codes for CASSPGASGTGELFF. The genes are TRBV5-1 and TRBJ2-2, with 7 bases aligning to TRBD2. Germline lookup yields CDR1 SGHRS and CDR2 YFSETQ. V was pared by 4 bases and J by 4 bases, with 7 bases of the junction left unmatched. The CDR3 consists of 15 residues.